This T cell receptor beta chain was obtained from a study of T cells in Graves' hyperthyroidism and ophthalmopathy. Lactation, pregnancy, other autoimmune disease or uncontrolled infection excluded patients. Out of less than 12 ml of fresh peripheral blood came the PBMCs. CDR1 MDHEN and CDR2 SYDVKM come from the germline V gene. The trim removed 9 bases at V and 1 base at J, leaving 13 bases unmatched. The CDR3 is made up of 18 amino acids. TCR beta CDR3 regions were amplified from RNA. First-round RT-PCR of the TCR CDR3 relied on the HTBI primer set. TCRdb independently ran MiXCR on the multiplex PCR reads; one entry per CDR3 protein. The table shows hundreds of thousands of distinct CDR3 sequences, with 20% occurring only once.

The sequence was collected from a middle-aged man with Graves' ophthalmopathy. The rearrangement joins TRBV28 to TRBJ2-3; 13 bases match TRBD2. Sequencing input: blood. CDR3 in amino acids: CASSIGPGTSGGTDTQYF. CDR3 sequence (DNA): TGTGCCAGTAGTATAGGGCCCGGGACTAGCGGGGGCACAGATACGCAGTATTTT. The variable domain in full, completed from reference TRBV28 and TRBJ2-3, reads DVKVTQSSRYLVKRTGEKVFLECVQDMDHENMFWYRQDPGLGLRLIYFSYDVKMKEKGDIPEGYSVSREKKERFSLILESASTNQTSMYLCASSIGPGTSGGTDTQYFGPGTRLTVL.